This entry features one T cell receptor (beta chain) sequence. TCRdb's copy holds only in-frame clones and misses some; the assay was immunoSEQ multiplex PCR. The sample lists approximately 160,000 clones, approximately 84% seen once, with about 8% in the top ten. This sample stems from a study of blood T cell repertoires in COVID-19. Study-level background: The analysed material was cDNA or gDNA that came from T cells, B-cell-depleted T cells, or PBMCs.

Germline values: CDR1 MNHEY, CDR2 SMNVEV (reference sequence). Trimming removed 2 bases from V and 0 bases from J, with 7 bases in between. This CDR3 comprises 14 residues. The rearrangement uses TRBV27 and TRBJ1-1, with D unclear. The clonotype was recovered from a man aged 35-49 years who had recovered from COVID-19. The sequencing input was peripheral blood. The CDR3 DNA sequence: TGTGCCAGCAGTTTAACGGGTATGAACACTGAAGCTTTCTTT. Amino acid sequence: CASSLTGMNTEAFF.